This TCR beta chain was sequenced during a study of shared clonotypes between healthy human individuals. This clone has only a few counts. Its antigen remains unidentified. TCRdb's copy holds only in-frame clones and misses some; the assay was immunoSEQ multiplex PCR. Altogether about 1.4 million clones are present, approximately 97% being singletons, with the ten largest covering about 1%. Germline V lookup: CDR1 SGHAT, CDR2 FQNNGV. There are 16 residues in the CDR3. V lost 0 bases and J 7 bases, leaving 16 bases between the germline ends. A CD45RA-negative memory subset and a CD45RA+ naive subset were separated from the CD4+ cells. Study results and caveats: Sharing across four donors was highest in naive CD4 (roughly 5%) and lowest in memory CD8 (approximately 0.4%).

The receptor's source is a young man in good health. The sequenced material came from naive CD4+ T cells sorted from blood. Subset given: CD45RA+ positively selected. The gene calls are TRBV11-2 and TRBJ2-1, with D tentatively TRBD2 (6 bases). Here the CDR3 reads CASSLEYAGLGNEQFF. The CDR3 region has the DNA TGTGCCAGCAGCTTAGAATATGCGGGACTGGGGAATGAGCAGTTCTTC.